One and the same sample provided the 6 T cell receptor beta chains below, sequenced in a study of blood T cell repertoires in COVID-19. The repertoire was sequenced with immunoSEQ multiplex PCR; TCRdb's copy has only in-frame clones and lacks some. Among around 210,000 clones listed, 86% were seen once. Input material: peripheral blood. Every receptor here comes from a woman aged 70 to 79 with acute or convalescent COVID-19.

The V gene is TRBV5-1, the J gene TRBJ1-1, with a tentative D call TRBD1 (6 bases). The V and J ends lost 4 bases and 1 base respectively, with 14 bases between them. The CDR3 consists of 15 residues. The germline CDR1 and CDR2 sequences are SGHRS and YFSETQ. CDR3 in amino acids: CASSLSTGSNTEAFF. In DNA, the CDR3 is TGCGCCAGCAGCCTATCGACAGGCTCGAACACTGAAGCTTTCTTT.

V usage is TRBV28 and J usage is TRBJ1-3; 7 bases line up with TRBD1. V was pared by 5 bases and J by 4 bases, with 5 bases of the junction left unmatched. Germline lookup yields CDR1 MDHEN and CDR2 SYDVKM. The CDR3 has 14 residues. The CDR3 sequence is CASSETGAGNTIYF. Here the CDR3 DNA reads TGTGCCAGCAGTGAAACAGGGGCCGGAAACACCATATATTTT.

The chain combines TRBV18 with TRBJ1-5; D is possibly TRBD1 (5 bases). CDR3 length equals 15 residues. CDR1 is KGHSH and CDR2 is LQKENI in the germline V gene. Trimming stripped 3 bases from V and 2 bases from J, with 11 bases between. For the CDR3, the DNA is TGTGCCAGCTCACCCCCAGGGTCAGGCAATCAGCCCCAGCATTTT. It codes for CASSPPGSGNQPQHF.

This clone was counted only a few times. The chain uses TRBV12-5 and TRBJ1-2; D is possibly TRBD1 (5 bases). V was trimmed by 7 bases and J by 7 bases, leaving 25 bases between them. Germline CDR1 LGHNT, CDR2 FRNRAP. This CDR3 is built from 16 residues. CDR3 sequence (DNA): TGTGCTAGTGTTCCTTCCGGGGGGTCCTTCGGTGGTGGCTACACCTTC. It specifies CASVPSGGSFGGGYTF.

V and J are TRBV6-5 and TRBJ1-5; TRBD1 is a possible D gene (6 bases). V lost 5 bases, J lost 6 bases, and 11 bases lay in between. This CDR3 is 13 amino acids long. The germline V gene has CDR1 MNHEY and CDR2 SVGAGI. The CDR3 sequence: CASSKGGGQPQHF. The DNA of the CDR3 is TGTGCCAGCAGTAAGGGGGGGGGTCAGCCCCAGCATTTT.

This chain connects TRBV28 to TRBJ2-7, with TRBD1 as a possible D gene (5 bases). CDR3 length: 13 residues. Germline loops: CDR1 MDHEN, CDR2 SYDVKM. Between the trimmed V and J ends, which lost 8 bases and 5 bases, there was a span of 16 bases. The CDR3 loop is CASLGSIRDEQYF. In DNA form, the CDR3 reads TGTGCCAGCTTGGGATCTATCAGGGACGAGCAGTACTTC.